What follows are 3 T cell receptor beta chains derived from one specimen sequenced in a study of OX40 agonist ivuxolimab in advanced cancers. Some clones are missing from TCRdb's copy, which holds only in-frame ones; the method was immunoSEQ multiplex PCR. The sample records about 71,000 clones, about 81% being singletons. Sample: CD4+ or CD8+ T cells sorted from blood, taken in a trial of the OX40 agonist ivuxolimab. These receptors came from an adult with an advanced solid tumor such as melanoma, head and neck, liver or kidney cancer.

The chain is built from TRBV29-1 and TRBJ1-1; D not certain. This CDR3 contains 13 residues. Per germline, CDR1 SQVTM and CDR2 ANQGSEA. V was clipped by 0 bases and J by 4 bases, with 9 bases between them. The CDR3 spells CSVEEGGGTEAFF. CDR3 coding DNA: TGCAGCGTTGAAGAGGGAGGTGGCACTGAAGCTTTCTTT.

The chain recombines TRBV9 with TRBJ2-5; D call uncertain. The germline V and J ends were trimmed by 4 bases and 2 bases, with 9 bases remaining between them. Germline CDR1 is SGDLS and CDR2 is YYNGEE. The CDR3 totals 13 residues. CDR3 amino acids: CASSPNPQETQYF. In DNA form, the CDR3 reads TGTGCCAGCAGCCCCAACCCTCAAGAGACCCAGTACTTC.

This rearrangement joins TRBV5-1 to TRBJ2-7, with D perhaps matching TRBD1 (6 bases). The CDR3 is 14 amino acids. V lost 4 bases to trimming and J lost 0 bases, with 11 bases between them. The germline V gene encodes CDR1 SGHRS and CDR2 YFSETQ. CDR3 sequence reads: CASSQQDSSYEQYF. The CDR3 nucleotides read TGCGCCAGCAGCCAACAGGACAGCTCCTACGAGCAGTACTTC.